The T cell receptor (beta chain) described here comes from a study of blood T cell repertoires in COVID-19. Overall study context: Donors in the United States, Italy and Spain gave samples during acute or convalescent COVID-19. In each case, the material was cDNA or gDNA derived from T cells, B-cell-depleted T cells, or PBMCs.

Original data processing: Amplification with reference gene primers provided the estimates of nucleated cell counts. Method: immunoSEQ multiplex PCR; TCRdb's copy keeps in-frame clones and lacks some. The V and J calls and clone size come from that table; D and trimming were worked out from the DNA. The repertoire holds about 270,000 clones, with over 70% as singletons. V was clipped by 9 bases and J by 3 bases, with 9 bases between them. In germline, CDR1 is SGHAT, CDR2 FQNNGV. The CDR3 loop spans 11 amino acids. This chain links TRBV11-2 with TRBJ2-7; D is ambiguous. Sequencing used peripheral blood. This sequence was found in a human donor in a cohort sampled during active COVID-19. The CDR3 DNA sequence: TGTGCCAGTCAACACCGCTACGAGCAGTACTTC. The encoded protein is CASQHRYEQYF.